This T cell receptor (beta chain) derives from a study of cytomegalovirus exposure and HLA in healthy donors. The study, taken as a whole, reports: Some V segments (TRBV6-2 and TRBV6-3 among them) were excluded as indistinguishable. Later analysis revealed greater clonal expansion in HLA-associated TCR beta chains than in equally common others.

A note on this clone: Its antigen is not identified.

Use of 60 Vbeta and 13 Jbeta primers characterized the PCR. Generated by immunoSEQ multiplex PCR, the TCRdb table keeps only in-frame clones and is missing some. The sample yields more than 80,000 clones, roughly 82% seen once. V lost 6 bases to trimming and J lost 2 bases, with 17 bases between them. Germline V gives CDR1 MNHEY, CDR2 SVGAGI. There are 15 residues in the CDR3. The TCR was taken from a human donor in good health. The specimen sequenced was PBMCs. J is TRBJ2-7 and V is TRBV6-5, with D possibly matching TRBD1 (5 bases). In DNA form, the CDR3 reads TGTGCCAGCAGATCAGACAGATTGAACCCCTACGAGCAGTACTTC. As protein: CASRSDRLNPYEQYF.